These 8 T cell receptor beta chains share one sample of origin, sequenced in a study of cytomegalovirus exposure and HLA in healthy donors. The primer mix had 60 Vbeta and 13 Jbeta primers. Generated by immunoSEQ multiplex PCR, the TCRdb table keeps only in-frame clones and is missing some. The sample has 90,000 to 140,000 clones; roughly 13% are singletons. Sample: PBMCs. Receptor source: a man aged 40-49 years in good health and CMV-seropositive.

This clone was counted between two and nine times. The genes are TRBV10-2 and TRBJ1-5, with 10 positions matching TRBD1. This CDR3 is built from 14 residues. V gave up 7 bases and J gave up 6 bases; unmatched junction bases: 6. Per the germline V gene, CDR1 is WSHSY and CDR2 is SAAADI. CDR3 amino acids: CASTATGGIQPQHF. CDR3 bases: TGCGCCAGCACAGCGACAGGGGGCATTCAGCCCCAGCATTTT.

The rearrangement uses TRBV5-4 and TRBJ2-7, with D hard to call. The V gene's germline CDR1 is SGHNT and CDR2 YYREEE (reference sequence). This CDR3 region has 15 residues. Trimming took 4 bases from V and 3 from J, leaving 17 bases between them. The CDR3 DNA follows: TGTGCCAGCAGCCAAACAGCCGGATCTTACTACGAGCAGTACTTC. The encoded protein is CASSQTAGSYYEQYF. Using reference TRBV5-4 and TRBJ2-7 for the parts outside the CDR3, the full variable domain is ETGVTQSPTHLIKTRGQQVTLRCSSQSGHNTVSWYQQALGQGPQFIFQYYREEENGRGNFPPRFSGLQFPNYSSELNVNALELDDSALYLCASSQTAGSYYEQYFGPGTRLTVT.

V is TRBV5-1 and J is TRBJ1-1; D is ambiguous. The CDR3 extends over 12 amino acids. V lost 0 bases to trimming and J lost 7 bases, with 7 bases between them. CDR1 is SGHRS and CDR2 is YFSETQ in the germline V gene. CDR3 DNA sequence: TGCGCCAGCAGCTTGGGAGGGAATGAAGCTTTCTTT. It translates to CASSLGGNEAFF.

The chain links TRBV9 to TRBJ2-3; 8 bases align to TRBD2. The CDR3 spans 18 residues. V dropped 4 bases and J dropped 6; count of bases not matched to a gene: 19. The germline V gene encodes CDR1 SGDLS and CDR2 YYNGEE. The CDR3 here is CASSPPSQGSGREDTQYF. CDR3 nucleotide sequence: TGTGCCAGCAGCCCCCCCTCCCAGGGAAGCGGGAGAGAGGATACGCAGTATTTT.

This clone has just a few counts. This sequence joins TRBV18 and TRBJ1-5; D gene ambiguous. V lost 4 bases and J lost 0, with 13 bases in between. The CDR3 length is 16 residues. CDR1 and CDR2 from the germline V gene are KGHSH and LQKENI. CDR3: CASSQNGQVSNQPQHF. The CDR3 DNA sequence: TGTGCCAGCTCACAAAATGGGCAGGTTAGCAATCAGCCCCAGCATTTT.

The chain employs TRBV19 and TRBJ2-7; 11 bases map to TRBD2. Germline CDR1 reads LNHDA; CDR2 reads SQIVND (reference sequence). V lost 5 bases to trimming and J lost 2 bases; unmatched junction nucleotides: 2. CDR3 size: 14 residues. CDR3 sequence (DNA): TGTGCCAGTAGTGTGGGACTAGCGGCCTACGAGCAGTACTTC. Translation gives CASSVGLAAYEQYF.

This clone was detected a few times. The sample contains more than one DNA sequence encoding this CDR3. V gene TRBV18 combines with J gene TRBJ1-5, with D perhaps TRBD1 (5 bases). From germline, CDR1 is KGHSH and CDR2 LQKENI. The CDR3 length is 16 residues. V was pared by 3 bases and J by 0 bases, with 12 bases between. CDR3: CASSPGQGASNQPQHF. CDR3 coding DNA: TGTGCCAGCTCACCGGGCCAGGGTGCTAGCAATCAGCCCCAGCATTTT. The full variable domain, completed using reference TRBV18 and TRBJ1-5, is NAGVMQNPRHLVRRRGQEARLRCSPMKGHSHVYWYRQLPEEGLKFMVYLQKENIIDESGMPKERFSAEFPKEGPSILRIQQVVRGDSAAYFCASSPGQGASNQPQHFGDGTRLSIL.

The chain joins TRBV5-1 to TRBJ2-7; 8 bases align to TRBD2. CDR1 is SGHRS and CDR2 is YFSETQ in the germline V gene. The CDR3 contains 15 residues. J lost 7 bases, V lost 3 bases, and 12 bases had no gene match. CDR3 DNA sequence: TGCGCCAGCAGCTCCCCTATTCGGGAGGGCGCGGAGCAGTACTTC. It specifies CASSSPIREGAEQYF.